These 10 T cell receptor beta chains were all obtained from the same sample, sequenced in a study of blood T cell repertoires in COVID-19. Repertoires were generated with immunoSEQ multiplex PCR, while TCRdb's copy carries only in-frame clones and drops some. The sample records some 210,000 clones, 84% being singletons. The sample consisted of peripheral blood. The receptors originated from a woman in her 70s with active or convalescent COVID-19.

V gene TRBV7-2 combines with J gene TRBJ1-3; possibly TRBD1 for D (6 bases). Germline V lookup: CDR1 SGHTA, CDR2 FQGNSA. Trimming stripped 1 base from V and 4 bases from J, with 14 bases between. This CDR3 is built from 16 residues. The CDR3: CASSLVGRGTGNTIYF. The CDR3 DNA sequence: TGTGCCAGCAGCTTAGTGGGCAGGGGTACGGGAAACACCATATATTTT.

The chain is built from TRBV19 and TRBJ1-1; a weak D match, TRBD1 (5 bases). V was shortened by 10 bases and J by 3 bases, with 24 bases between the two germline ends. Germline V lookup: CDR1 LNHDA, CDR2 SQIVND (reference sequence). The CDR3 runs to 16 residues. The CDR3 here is CATMIQPRGGDTEAFF. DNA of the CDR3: TGTGCCACTATGATCCAGCCCCGGGGGGGGGACACTGAAGCTTTCTTT. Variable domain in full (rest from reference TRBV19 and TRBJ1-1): DGGITQSPKYLFRKEGQNVTLSCEQNLNHDAMYWYRQDPGQGLRLIYYSQIVNDFQKGDIAEGYSVSREKKESFPLTVTSAQKNPTAFYLCATMIQPRGGDTEAFFGQGTRLTVV.

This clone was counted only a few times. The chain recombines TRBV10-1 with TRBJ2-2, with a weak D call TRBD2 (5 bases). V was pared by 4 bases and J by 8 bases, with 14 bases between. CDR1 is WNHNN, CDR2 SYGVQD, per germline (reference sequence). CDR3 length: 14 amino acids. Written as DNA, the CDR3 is TGCGCCAGCAGTGTCGAGACTAACGTGGGGGAGCTGTTTTTT. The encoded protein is CASSVETNVGELFF.

The chain's CDR3 is CASRTGTSGRGGELFF. The CDR3 DNA is TGTGCCAGCAGAACCGGGACTAGCGGGAGAGGGGGGGAGCTGTTTTTT. The rearrangement uses TRBV6-6 and TRBJ2-2, with TRBD2 matching 14 bases. This CDR3 has 16 residues. Germline CDR1 and CDR2: MNHNY and SVGAGI (reference sequence). V was clipped by 6 bases and J by 8 bases; unmatched bases: 8.

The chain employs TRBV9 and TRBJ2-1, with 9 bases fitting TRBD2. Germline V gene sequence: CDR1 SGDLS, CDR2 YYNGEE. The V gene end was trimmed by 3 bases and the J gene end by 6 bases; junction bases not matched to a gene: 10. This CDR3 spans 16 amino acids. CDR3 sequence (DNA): TGTGCCAGCAGCGGCCCGACTAGCGGAAAATCCAATGAGCAGTTCTTC. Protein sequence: CASSGPTSGKSNEQFF.

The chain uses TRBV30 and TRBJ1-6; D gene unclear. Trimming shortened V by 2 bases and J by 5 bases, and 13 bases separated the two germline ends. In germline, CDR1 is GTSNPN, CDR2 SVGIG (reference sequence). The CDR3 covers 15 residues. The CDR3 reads CAWSPPRGNNSPLHF. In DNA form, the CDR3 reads TGTGCCTGGAGTCCCCCCCGCGGAAATAATTCACCCCTCCACTTT.

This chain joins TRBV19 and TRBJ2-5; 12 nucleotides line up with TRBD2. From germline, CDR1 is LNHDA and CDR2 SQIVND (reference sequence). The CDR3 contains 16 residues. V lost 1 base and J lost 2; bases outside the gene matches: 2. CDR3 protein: CASSIGTSGNQETQYF. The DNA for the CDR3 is TGTGCCAGTAGTATAGGGACTAGCGGGAATCAAGAGACCCAGTACTTC.

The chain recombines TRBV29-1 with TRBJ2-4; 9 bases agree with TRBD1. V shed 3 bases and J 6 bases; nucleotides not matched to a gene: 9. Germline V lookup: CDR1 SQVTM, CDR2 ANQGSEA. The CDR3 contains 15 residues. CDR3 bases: TGCAGCGTTGATAGGGTGTTGGGACAGGGAAACATTCAGTACTTC. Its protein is CSVDRVLGQGNIQYF.

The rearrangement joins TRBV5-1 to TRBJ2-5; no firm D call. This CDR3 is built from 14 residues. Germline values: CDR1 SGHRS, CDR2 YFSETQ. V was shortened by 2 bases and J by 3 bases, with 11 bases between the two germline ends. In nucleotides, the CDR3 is TGCGCCAGCAGCTTCGGCACTATAAAAGAGACCCAGTACTTC. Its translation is CASSFGTIKETQYF.

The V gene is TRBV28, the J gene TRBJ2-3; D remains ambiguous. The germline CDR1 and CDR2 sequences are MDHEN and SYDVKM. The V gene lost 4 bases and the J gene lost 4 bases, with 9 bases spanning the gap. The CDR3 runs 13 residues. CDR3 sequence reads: CASSSSSADTQYF. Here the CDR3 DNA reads TGTGCCAGCAGTTCGTCCAGCGCAGATACGCAGTATTTT.